Each of the 3 T cell receptor beta chains below was sequenced from the same sample in a study of early T cells in non-severe SARS-CoV-2 infection. One entry per CDR3 protein results from TCRdb running MiXCR on the 5' RACE reads. This table has under 25,000 distinct CDR3 sequences, less than 5% appearing once. Material: whole blood. These receptors all come from an adult who was a healthcare worker with PCR-confirmed SARS-CoV-2 infection or an uninfected control (not recorded which).

In this sample, this clonotype turned up many times. V usage is TRBV7-6 and J usage is TRBJ1-1; D is possibly TRBD1 (6 bases). Germline V CDR1 and CDR2: SGHVS, FNYEAQ. The CDR3 spans 14 residues. V gave up 5 bases and J gave up 5 bases, with 15 bases separating them. CDR3 bases: TGTGCCAGCAGCCCGCAGTCTAGGGGGACTGAAGCTTTCTTT. As protein: CASSPQSRGTEAFF.

This clonotype occurred a few times. This chain uses TRBV3-1 with TRBJ2-5, with D tentatively TRBD1 (6 bases). V gave up 1 base and J gave up 7 bases, with 19 bases separating them. Germline V lookup: CDR1 LGHDT, CDR2 YNNKEL (reference sequence). The CDR3 length is 16 residues. The CDR3 loop is CASSQVPGTGIATQYF. The CDR3 bases are TGTGCCAGCAGCCAAGTACCGGGAACAGGGATCGCGACCCAGTACTTC.

The sample holds many counts of this clonotype. The CDR3 DNA is TGTGCCAGCAGCTCGAGGACAGGCAATTCACCCCTCCACTTT. The encoded protein is CASSSRTGNSPLHF. This chain links TRBV5-4 with TRBJ1-6; 7 nucleotides line up with TRBD1. Germline CDR1 SGHNT, CDR2 YYREEE (reference sequence). The V gene end was trimmed by 3 bases and the J gene end by 7 bases; junction bases not matched to a gene: 4. CDR3 length equals 14 residues.